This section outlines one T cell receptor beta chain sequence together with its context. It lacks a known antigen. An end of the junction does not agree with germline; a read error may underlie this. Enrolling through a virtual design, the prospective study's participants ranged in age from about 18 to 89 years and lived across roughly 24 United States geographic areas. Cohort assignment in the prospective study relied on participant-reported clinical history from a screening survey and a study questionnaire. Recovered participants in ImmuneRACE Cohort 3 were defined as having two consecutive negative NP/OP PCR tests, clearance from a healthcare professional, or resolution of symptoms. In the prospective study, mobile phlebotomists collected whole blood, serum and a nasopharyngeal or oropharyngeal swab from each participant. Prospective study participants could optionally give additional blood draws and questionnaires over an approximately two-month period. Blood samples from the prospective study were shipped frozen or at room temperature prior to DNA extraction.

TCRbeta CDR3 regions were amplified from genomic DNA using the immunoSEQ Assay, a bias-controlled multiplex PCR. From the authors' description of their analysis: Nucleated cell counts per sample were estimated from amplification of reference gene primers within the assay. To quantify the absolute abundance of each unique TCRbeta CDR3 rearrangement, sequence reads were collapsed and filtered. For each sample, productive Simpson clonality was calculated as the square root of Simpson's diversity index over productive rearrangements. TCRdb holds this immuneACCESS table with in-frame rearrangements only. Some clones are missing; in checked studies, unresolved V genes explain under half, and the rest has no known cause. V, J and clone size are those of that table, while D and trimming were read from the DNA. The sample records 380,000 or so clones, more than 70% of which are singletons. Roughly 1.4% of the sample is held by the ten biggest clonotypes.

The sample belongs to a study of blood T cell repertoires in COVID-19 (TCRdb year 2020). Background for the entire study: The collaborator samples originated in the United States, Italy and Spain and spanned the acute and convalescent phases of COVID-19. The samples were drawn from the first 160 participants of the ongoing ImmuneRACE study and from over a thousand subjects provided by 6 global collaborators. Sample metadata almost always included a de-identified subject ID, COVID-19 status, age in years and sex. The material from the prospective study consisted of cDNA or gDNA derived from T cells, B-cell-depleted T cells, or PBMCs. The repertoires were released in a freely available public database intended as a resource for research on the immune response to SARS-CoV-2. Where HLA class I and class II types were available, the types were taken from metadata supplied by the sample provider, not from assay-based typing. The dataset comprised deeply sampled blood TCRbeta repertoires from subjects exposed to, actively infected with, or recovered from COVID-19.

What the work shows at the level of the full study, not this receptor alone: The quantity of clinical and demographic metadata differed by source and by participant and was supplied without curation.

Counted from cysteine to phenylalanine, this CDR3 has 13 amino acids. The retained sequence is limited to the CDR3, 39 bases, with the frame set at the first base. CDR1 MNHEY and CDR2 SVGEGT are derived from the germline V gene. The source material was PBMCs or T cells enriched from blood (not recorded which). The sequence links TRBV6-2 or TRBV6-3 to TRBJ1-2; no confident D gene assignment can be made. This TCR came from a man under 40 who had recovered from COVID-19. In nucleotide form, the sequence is TGTGCCAGCAGTTCTCCTGGGCAAGGATACTCTCTCTTC. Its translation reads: CASSSPGQGYSLF.